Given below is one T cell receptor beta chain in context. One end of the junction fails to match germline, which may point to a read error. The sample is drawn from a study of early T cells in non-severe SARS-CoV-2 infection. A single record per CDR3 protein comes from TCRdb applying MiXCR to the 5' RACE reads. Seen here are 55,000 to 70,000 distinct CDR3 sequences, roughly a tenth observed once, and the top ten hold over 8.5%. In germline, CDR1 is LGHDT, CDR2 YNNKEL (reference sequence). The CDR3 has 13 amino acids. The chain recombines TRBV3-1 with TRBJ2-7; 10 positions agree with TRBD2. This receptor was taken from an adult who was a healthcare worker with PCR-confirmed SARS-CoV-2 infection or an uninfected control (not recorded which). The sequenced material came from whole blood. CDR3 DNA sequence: TGTGCCAGCAGCGAAAGGCGCGGGACTAGCGCTTCCTTC. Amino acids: CASSERRGTSASF.